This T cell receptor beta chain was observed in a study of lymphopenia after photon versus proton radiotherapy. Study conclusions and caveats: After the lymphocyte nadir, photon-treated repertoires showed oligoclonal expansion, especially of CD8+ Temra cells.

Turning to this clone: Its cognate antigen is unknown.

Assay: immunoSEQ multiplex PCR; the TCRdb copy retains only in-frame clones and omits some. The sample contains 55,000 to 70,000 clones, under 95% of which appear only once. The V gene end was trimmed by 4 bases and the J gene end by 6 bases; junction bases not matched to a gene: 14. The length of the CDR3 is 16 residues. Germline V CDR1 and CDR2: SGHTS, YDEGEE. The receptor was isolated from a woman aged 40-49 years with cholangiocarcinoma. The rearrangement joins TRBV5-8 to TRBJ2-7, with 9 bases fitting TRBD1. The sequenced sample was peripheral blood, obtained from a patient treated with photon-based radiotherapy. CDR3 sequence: CASSPERTGTGIEQYF. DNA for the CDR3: TGTGCCAGCAGCCCGGAGCGCACCGGGACAGGGATCGAGCAGTACTTC.